This T cell receptor beta chain was recorded in a study of breast tumors, draining lymph nodes, adjacent tissues. Trimming pared 2 bases from V and 9 bases from J, leaving 18 bases between. Germline loops: CDR1 SGHRS, CDR2 YFSETQ. The CDR3 has 16 amino acids. From the multiplex PCR reads, TCRdb called clonotypes with MiXCR, one entry per CDR3 protein. The sample gives approximately 210,000 distinct CDR3 sequences, roughly 32% of which show up once; approximately 1.4% is in the top ten. The lymph nodes were axillary draining lymph nodes from breast cancer patients. This clonotype has at least ten counts.

The chain has TRBV5-1 and TRBJ1-6; D remains unclear. The receptor comes from a female donor with breast cancer. Some clones in this sample may be carry-over from other donors' samples. Input material: axillary lymph node tissue. CDR3 protein: CASSLSSRGSSSPLHF. For the CDR3, the DNA is TGCGCCAGCAGCTTATCGTCGCGAGGTAGTAGTTCACCCCTCCACTTT.